The next 26 T cell receptor beta chains were all read from a single sample in a study of blood T cells in healthy people across ages. The use of a sample-barcoded 5' primer and a J-beta primer mix characterized a second PCR of about 7 to 12 cycles. TCRdb reprocessed the 5' RACE reads via MiXCR and lists one record per CDR3 protein. The sample comprises roughly 1.9 million distinct CDR3 sequences, approximately 39% of which are singletons, and around 23% rests with the top ten. Sequenced sample: blood. These receptor sequences come from a human donor in good health.

A few counts support this clonotype. V gene TRBV28 combines with J gene TRBJ1-2; D is unresolved. The CDR3 extends over 12 amino acids. Looked up from germline, CDR1 is MDHEN and CDR2 is SYDVKM. Trimming left V 6 bases short and J 4 bases short, with 9 bases between. Here the CDR3 DNA reads TGTGCCAGCAGGGAGAGGGCCTATGGCTACACCTTC. It translates to CASRERAYGYTF.

The rearrangement links TRBV12-3 or TRBV12-4 to TRBJ2-1; perhaps D is TRBD1 or TRBD2 (5 bases each). With 7 bases removed from V and 0 bases from J, the gap between germline ends came to 13 bases. This CDR3 spans 15 amino acids. The CDR3 is CASKWGTNSYNEQFF. CDR3 coding DNA: TGTGCCAGCAAGTGGGGGACCAACTCCTACAATGAGCAGTTCTTC.

This clonotype was counted a single time. V is TRBV5-1 and J is TRBJ1-5, with D possibly TRBD1 on 6 matching bases. Germline CDR1 is SGHRS and CDR2 is YFSETQ. The CDR3 consists of 14 residues. Between the trimmed V and J ends, which lost 4 bases and 6 bases, there was a span of 14 bases. The CDR3 here is CASSVGEQGQPQHF. CDR3 in DNA: TGCGCCAGCAGCGTAGGGGAACAGGGTCAGCCCCAGCATTTT.

The chain recombines TRBV15 with TRBJ1-2; D gene ambiguous. CDR1 is LNHNV, CDR2 YYDKDF, per germline (reference sequence). This CDR3 is built from 13 residues. The V and J ends lost 0 bases and 8 bases respectively, with 10 bases between them. CDR3 sequence reads: CATSRDLEGGYTF. CDR3 in DNA: TGTGCCACCAGCAGAGATTTAGAGGGAGGCTACACCTTC. The whole variable domain, filled in from reference TRBV15 and TRBJ1-2, reads DAMVIQNPRYQVTQFGKPVTLSCSQTLNHNVMYWYQQKSSQAPKLLFHYYDKDFNNEADTPDNFQSRRPNTSFCFLDIRSPGLGDTAMYLCATSRDLEGGYTFGSGTRLTVV.

This clonotype was counted many times. The V gene is TRBV27, the J gene TRBJ2-3; D possibly corresponds to TRBD2 (6 bases). CDR3 size: 14 residues. Germline CDR1 is MNHEY and CDR2 is SMNVEV (reference sequence). Trimming took off 7 bases at V and 0 bases at J, with 11 bases between the two ends. As DNA, the CDR3 is TGTGCCAGCACTCCGGGACTCAGCACAGATACGCAGTATTTT. It yields the protein CASTPGLSTDTQYF.

A few counts support this clonotype. This sequence joins TRBV9 and TRBJ2-4, with 8 nucleotides matching TRBD1. The J call is uncertain, as TRBJ2-7 better fits the DNA end. The CDR3 has 15 amino acids. The germline gives CDR1 SGDLS, CDR2 YYNGEE. In DNA form, the CDR3 reads TGTGCCAGCAGCGCCCGACAGGGGACTGCCTACGAGCAGTACTTC. It is translated as CASSARQGTAYEQYF.

This clonotype was seen once. The chain is built from TRBV7-2 and TRBJ1-5; 9 nucleotides match TRBD1. With V trimmed by 5 bases and J by 3 bases, 8 bases remained unmatched. CDR1 is SGHTA, CDR2 FQGNSA, per germline. This CDR3 region has 16 residues. This CDR3 is CASSPSTGGFNQPQHF. DNA for the CDR3: TGTGCCAGCAGCCCGTCGACAGGGGGATTCAATCAGCCCCAGCATTTT.

A single count supports this clonotype. The chain recombines TRBV30 with TRBJ2-3; 9 bases agree with TRBD2. From germline, CDR1 is GTSNPN and CDR2 SVGIG (reference sequence). The CDR3 is 13 amino acids. The trim removed 5 bases at V and 8 bases at J, leaving 8 bases unmatched. DNA for the CDR3: TGTGCCTGGGCGGGGGGGCAGTTTTCTACGCAGTATTTT. This encodes CAWAGGQFSTQYF. The complete variable domain, with remaining parts taken from reference TRBV30 and TRBJ2-3, reads SQTIHQWPATLVQPVGSPLSLECTVEGTSNPNLYWYRQAAGRGLQLLFYSVGIGQISSEVPQNLSASRPQDRQFILSSKKLLLSDSGFYLCAWAGGQFSTQYFGPGTRLTVL.

The V and J genes are TRBV18 and TRBJ1-4; no firm D call. V lost 2 bases and J lost 4, with 23 bases in between. Germline V gives CDR1 KGHSH, CDR2 LQKENI. The CDR3 has 19 amino acids. The CDR3 loop is CASSPFLFGFGQYNEKLFF. The CDR3 DNA sequence: TGTGCCAGCTCACCATTCCTCTTCGGCTTCGGGCAGTATAATGAAAAACTGTTTTTT.

This clonotype was counted between two and nine times. This chain connects TRBV7-9 to TRBJ2-7; 7 positions match TRBD1. V lost 5 bases, J lost 0 bases, and 13 bases stayed unmatched. The length of the CDR3 is 17 residues. The germline gives CDR1 SEHNR, CDR2 FQNEAQ (reference sequence). CDR3 coding DNA: TGTGCCAGCAGCGCTGGGACAGTATTCTCCGGCTCCTACGAGCAGTACTTC. As protein: CASSAGTVFSGSYEQYF.

The chain carries TRBV6-1 and TRBJ1-1, with D uncertain. V lost 10 bases, J lost 9 bases, and 12 bases lay in between. Germline V gene data show CDR1 as MNHNS and CDR2 as SASEGT. The CDR3 consists of 10 residues. Here the CDR3 reads CATLPPKAFF. CDR3 coding DNA: TGTGCCACTCTTCCCCCGAAAGCTTTCTTT.

The table lists this clonotype with a few counts. The V and J genes are TRBV4-3 and TRBJ1-1; D gene uncertain. This CDR3 contains 14 residues. Deletions cut 0 bases from V and 5 bases from J, with 10 bases between. Germline V gene sequence: CDR1 LGHNA, CDR2 YSLEER. In DNA, the CDR3 is TGCGCCAGCAGCCAAGATTGGGAGAGGACTGAAGCTTTCTTT. Its translation is CASSQDWERTEAFF.

This chain connects TRBV6-2 or TRBV6-3 to TRBJ2-5; 7 bases align to TRBD1. CDR1 is MNHEY and CDR2 is SVGEGT in the germline V gene. The CDR3 is 13 amino acids. After removal of 5 bases from V and 5 bases from J, the junction contained 5 bases not matched to a gene. CDR3 residues: CASSGTEKETQYF. DNA of the CDR3: TGTGCCAGCAGTGGGACAGAGAAGGAGACCCAGTACTTC.

Of note for this clonotype: Its ends do not fully match the called genes, so a read error is possible. The gene calls are TRBV4-3 and TRBJ2-1, with TRBD1 matching 7 bases. Germline V lookup: CDR1 LGHNA, CDR2 YSLEER. The CDR3 sequence is 17 residues long. The CDR3 here is CTSSHQSNRGRGNEQFF. The CDR3, as DNA: TGCACCAGCAGCCATCAGTCAAACAGGGGCCGGGGCAATGAGCAGTTCTTC.

This clonotype was observed a few times. The rearrangement links TRBV20-1 to TRBJ2-1, with no clear D. The V end was cut by 3 bases, the J end by 4 bases, with 19 bases between. The CDR3 totals 16 residues. CDR1 and CDR2 (germline): DFQATT, SNEGSKA (reference sequence). The CDR3 loop reads CSARVSVPQKYNEQFF. Here the CDR3 DNA reads TGCAGTGCTAGGGTCTCCGTCCCTCAGAAATACAATGAGCAGTTCTTC.

The chain has TRBV7-9 and TRBJ2-1; D is undetermined. The V gene's germline CDR1 is SEHNR and CDR2 FQNEAQ (reference sequence). Trimming shortened V by 5 bases and J by 0 bases, and 14 bases separated the two germline ends. The CDR3 contains 16 residues. The CDR3 DNA is TGTGCCAGCAGCCCCAGGACGGCAAGCTCCTACAATGAGCAGTTCTTC. It encodes CASSPRTASSYNEQFF. The entire variable domain, with the rest obtained from reference TRBV7-9 and TRBJ2-1, is as follows: DTGVSQNPRHKITKRGQNVTFRCDPISEHNRLYWYRQTLGQGPEFLTYFQNEAQLEKSRLLSDRFSAERPKGSFSTLEIQRTEQGDSAMYLCASSPRTASSYNEQFFGPGTRLTVL.

This clonotype was counted between two and nine times. Written as DNA, the CDR3 is TGCAGTGCGATAGGAGCGGGGGCGGGGGAGACCCAGTACTTC. Amino acids: CSAIGAGAGETQYF. The chain joins TRBV20-1 to TRBJ2-5; 8 bases match TRBD2. Trimming cost V 6 bases and J 5 bases; bases outside gene matches: 11. From germline, CDR1 is DFQATT and CDR2 SNEGSKA (reference sequence). The CDR3 is made up of 14 amino acids.

The CDR3 coding sequence is TGTGCCAGCACGTACTTGGGACAGGCCTCCTACGAGCAGTACTTC. Translated: CASTYLGQASYEQYF. This chain uses TRBV6-2 or TRBV6-3 with TRBJ2-7; 8 positions agree with TRBD1. Germline V gene lookup returns CDR1 MNHEY and CDR2 SVGEGT. The CDR3 totals 15 residues. V lost 7 bases, J lost 0 bases, and 8 bases stayed unmatched.

The chain links TRBV6-5 to TRBJ2-1, with D uncertain. Germline V gives CDR1 MNHEY, CDR2 SVGAGI. The CDR3 has 16 amino acids. The V end lost 5 bases, the J end lost 0 bases, and 14 bases lay between the germline ends. The CDR3 loop reads CASSPDSVSSYNEQFF. CDR3 nucleotide sequence: TGTGCCAGCAGTCCTGACTCCGTGAGCTCCTACAATGAGCAGTTCTTC.

The CDR3 here is CASSGQGWVLSNQPQHF. The CDR3 DNA reads TGTGCCAGCAGTGGACAGGGTTGGGTATTGAGCAATCAGCCCCAGCATTTT. The J gene is TRBJ1-5, the V gene TRBV6-2 or TRBV6-3; TRBD1 aligns across 8 bases. The CDR3 has 17 residues. The J segment lost 1 base and the V segment lost 5 bases, leaving 10 bases of the junction unmatched. The germline V gene encodes CDR1 MNHEY and CDR2 SVGEGT.

This clonotype was counted a few times. V usage is TRBV20-1 and J usage is TRBJ1-2, with unresolved D. The CDR3 runs to 12 residues. Deletions cut 0 bases from V and 5 bases from J, with 7 bases between. Germline V lookup: CDR1 DFQATT, CDR2 SNEGSKA (reference sequence). The CDR3 DNA follows: TGCAGTGCTAGAGACGAACAGTATGGCTACACCTTC. It translates to CSARDEQYGYTF.

The rearrangement uses TRBV5-5 and TRBJ1-2; no reliable D call. With 6 bases removed from V and 4 bases from J, the gap between germline ends came to 7 bases. This CDR3 is 11 amino acids long. The germline CDR1 and CDR2 sequences are SGHKS and YYEKEE (reference sequence). CDR3 amino acids: CASTPGYGYTF. In DNA, the CDR3 is TGTGCCAGCACCCCGGGCTATGGCTACACCTTC.

Only a few counts were recorded for this clonotype. The chain couples TRBV27 to TRBJ2-1; TRBD1 matches at 7 bases. V was pared by 5 bases and J by 3 bases, with 7 bases of the junction left unmatched. Germline V gives CDR1 MNHEY, CDR2 SMNVEV (reference sequence). The CDR3 length is 15 residues. CDR3 DNA: TGTGCCAGCAGTATCACAGGGGTTTTCTACAATGAGCAGTTCTTC. Translation gives CASSITGVFYNEQFF.

The chain joins TRBV7-9 to TRBJ2-7; TRBD2 aligns across 7 bases. CDR1 and CDR2 from the germline V gene are SEHNR and FQNEAQ (reference sequence). The CDR3 covers 15 residues. V dropped 5 bases and J dropped 0; count of bases not matched to a gene: 7. The CDR3 DNA reads TGTGCCAGCAGCCGAGGGAGCGGGACCTCCTACGAGCAGTACTTC. This translates into CASSRGSGTSYEQYF.

The CDR3 DNA sequence: TGTGCCAGCAGTGCTATAGCCGGGACAGCCTATGGCTACACCTTC. It translates to CASSAIAGTAYGYTF. V and J are TRBV6-4 and TRBJ1-2; 7 bases are a match to TRBD1. CDR3 length equals 15 residues. V gave up 4 bases and J gave up 4 bases; unmatched junction bases: 9. Germline CDR1 reads MRHNA; CDR2 reads SNTAGT.

This chain links TRBV7-2 with TRBJ1-1; tentatively, D is TRBD1 (5 bases). Trimming stripped 1 base from V and 6 bases from J, with 12 bases between. This CDR3 has 14 amino acids. Germline CDR1 is SGHTA and CDR2 is FQGNSA. DNA for the CDR3: TGTGCCAGCAGCTTAGTCTCGGGGGAGTCTGAAGCTTTCTTT. Translated: CASSLVSGESEAFF. The variable domain in full, with the rest retrieved from reference TRBV7-2 and TRBJ1-1, is GAGVSQSPSNKVTEKGKDVELRCDPISGHTALYWYRQSLGQGLEFLIYFQGNSAPDKSGLPSDRFSAERTGGSVSTLTIQRTQQEDSAVYLCASSLVSGESEAFFGQGTRLTVV.